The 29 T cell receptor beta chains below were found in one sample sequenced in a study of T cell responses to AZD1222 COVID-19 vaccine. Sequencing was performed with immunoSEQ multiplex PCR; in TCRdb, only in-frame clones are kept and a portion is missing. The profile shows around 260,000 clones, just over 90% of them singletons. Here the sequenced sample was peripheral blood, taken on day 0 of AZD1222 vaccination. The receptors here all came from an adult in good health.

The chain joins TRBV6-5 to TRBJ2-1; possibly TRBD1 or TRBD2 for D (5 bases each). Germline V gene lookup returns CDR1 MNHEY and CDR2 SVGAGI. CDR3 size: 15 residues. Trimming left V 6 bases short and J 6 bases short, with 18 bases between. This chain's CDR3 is CASSQDYYGGNEQFF. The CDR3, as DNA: TGTGCCAGCAGCCAAGACTATTATGGGGGCAATGAGCAGTTCTTC.

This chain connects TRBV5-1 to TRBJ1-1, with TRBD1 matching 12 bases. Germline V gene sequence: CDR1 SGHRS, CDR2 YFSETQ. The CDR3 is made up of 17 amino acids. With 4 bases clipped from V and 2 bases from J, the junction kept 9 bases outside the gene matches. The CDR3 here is CASSPPGQGAGNTEAFF. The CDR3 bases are TGCGCCAGCAGCCCCCCGGGACAGGGGGCCGGAAACACTGAAGCTTTCTTT.

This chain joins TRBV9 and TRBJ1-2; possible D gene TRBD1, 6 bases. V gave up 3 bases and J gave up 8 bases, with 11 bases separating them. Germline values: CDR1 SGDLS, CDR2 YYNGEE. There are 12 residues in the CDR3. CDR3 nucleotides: TGTGCCAGCAGCGGCCCCGACAGGGGCTACACCTTC. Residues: CASSGPDRGYTF.

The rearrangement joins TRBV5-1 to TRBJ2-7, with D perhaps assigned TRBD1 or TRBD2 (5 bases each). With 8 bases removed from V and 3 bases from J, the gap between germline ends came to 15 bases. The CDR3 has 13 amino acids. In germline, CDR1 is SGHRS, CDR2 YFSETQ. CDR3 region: CASAPGTDYEQYF. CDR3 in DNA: TGCGCCAGTGCGCCCGGGACGGACTACGAGCAGTACTTC.

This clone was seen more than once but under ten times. The CDR3, as DNA: TGCGCCAGCAGCCAAGATGCGGGAGGCCACACAGATACGCAGTATTTT. This sequence encodes CASSQDAGGHTDTQYF. The genes are TRBV4-3 and TRBJ2-3, with 8 bases aligning to TRBD2. The CDR3 spans 16 residues. CDR1 is LGHNA, CDR2 YSLEER, per germline. With 0 bases clipped from V and 2 bases from J, the junction kept 4 bases outside the gene matches.

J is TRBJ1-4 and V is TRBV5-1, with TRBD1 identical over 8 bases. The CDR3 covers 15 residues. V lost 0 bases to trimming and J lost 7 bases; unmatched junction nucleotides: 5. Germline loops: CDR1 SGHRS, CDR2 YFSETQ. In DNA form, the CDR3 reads TGCGCCAGCAGCTTGGAGGCAGGGGGCGGTGAAAAACTGTTTTTT. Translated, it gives CASSLEAGGGEKLFF.

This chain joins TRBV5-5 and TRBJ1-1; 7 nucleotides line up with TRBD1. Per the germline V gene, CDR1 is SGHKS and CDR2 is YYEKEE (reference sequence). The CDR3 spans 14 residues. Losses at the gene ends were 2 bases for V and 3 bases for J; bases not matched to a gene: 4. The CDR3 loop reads CASSFPGGDTEAFF. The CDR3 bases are TGTGCCAGCAGCTTCCCAGGGGGGGACACTGAAGCTTTCTTT.

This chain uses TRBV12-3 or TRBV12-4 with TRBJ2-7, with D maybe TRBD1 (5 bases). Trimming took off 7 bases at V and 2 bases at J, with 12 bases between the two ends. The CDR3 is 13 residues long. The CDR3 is CASTFSGTYEQYF. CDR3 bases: TGTGCCAGCACCTTCTCAGGGACCTACGAGCAGTACTTC.

CDR3 amino acids: CASSQEWAGTSGRVQYF. CDR3 DNA: TGTGCCAGCAGCCAAGAGTGGGCCGGGACTAGCGGGAGGGTGCAGTACTTC. The rearrangement joins TRBV4-2 to TRBJ2-7, with TRBD2 matching over 16 bases. CDR1 LGHNA and CDR2 YNFKEQ come from the germline V gene. This CDR3 spans 17 amino acids. V lost 0 bases and J lost 9; bases outside the gene matches: 8.

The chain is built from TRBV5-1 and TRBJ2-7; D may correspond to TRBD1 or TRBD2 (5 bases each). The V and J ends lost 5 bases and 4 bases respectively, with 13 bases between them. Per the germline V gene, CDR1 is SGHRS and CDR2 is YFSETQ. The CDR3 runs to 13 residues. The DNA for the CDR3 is TGCGCCAGCAGAGAGGGCAGGGCGTACGAGCAGTACTTC. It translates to CASREGRAYEQYF. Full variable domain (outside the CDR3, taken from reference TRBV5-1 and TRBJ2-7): KAGVTQTPRYLIKTRGQQVTLSCSPISGHRSVSWYQQTPGQGLQFLFEYFSETQRNKGNFPGRFSGRQFSNSRSEMNVSTLELGDSALYLCASREGRAYEQYFGPGTRLTVT.

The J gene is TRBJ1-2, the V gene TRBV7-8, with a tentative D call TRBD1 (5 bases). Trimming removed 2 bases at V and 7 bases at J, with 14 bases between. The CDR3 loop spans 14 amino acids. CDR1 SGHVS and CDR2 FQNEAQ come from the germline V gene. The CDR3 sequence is CASSLSGEGVGYTF. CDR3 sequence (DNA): TGTGCCAGCAGCTTATCGGGAGAAGGGGTTGGCTACACCTTC. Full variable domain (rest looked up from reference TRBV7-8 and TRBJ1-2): GAGVSQSPRYKVAKRGQDVALRCDPISGHVSLFWYQQALGQGPEFLTYFQNEAQLDKSGLPSDRFFAERPEGSVSTLKIQRTQQEDSAVYLCASSLSGEGVGYTFGSGTRLTVV.

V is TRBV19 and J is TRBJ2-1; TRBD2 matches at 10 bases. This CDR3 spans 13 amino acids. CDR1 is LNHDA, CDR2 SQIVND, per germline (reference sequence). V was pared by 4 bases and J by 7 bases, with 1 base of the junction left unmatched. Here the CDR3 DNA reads TGTGCCAGTAGTAAACTAGCGGGGAATGAGCAGTTCTTC. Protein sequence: CASSKLAGNEQFF.

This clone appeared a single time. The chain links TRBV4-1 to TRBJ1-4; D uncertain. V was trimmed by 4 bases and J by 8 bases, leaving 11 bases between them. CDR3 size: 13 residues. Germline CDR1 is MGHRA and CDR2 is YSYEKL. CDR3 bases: TGCGCCAGCAGCCTCGTGTTGGCAGAAAAACTGTTTTTT. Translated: CASSLVLAEKLFF.

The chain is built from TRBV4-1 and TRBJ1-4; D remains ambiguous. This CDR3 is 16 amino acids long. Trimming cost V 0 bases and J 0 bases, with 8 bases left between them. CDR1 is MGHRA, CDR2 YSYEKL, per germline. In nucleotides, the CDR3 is TGCGCCAGCAGCCAAGATTGGACTGCAACTAATGAAAAACTGTTTTTT. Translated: CASSQDWTATNEKLFF.

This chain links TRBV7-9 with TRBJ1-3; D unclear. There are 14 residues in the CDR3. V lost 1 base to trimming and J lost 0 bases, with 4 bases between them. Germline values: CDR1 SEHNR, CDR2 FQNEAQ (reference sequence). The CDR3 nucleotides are TGTGCCAGCAGCTTAGGTGTCTCTGGAAACACCATATATTTT. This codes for CASSLGVSGNTIYF.

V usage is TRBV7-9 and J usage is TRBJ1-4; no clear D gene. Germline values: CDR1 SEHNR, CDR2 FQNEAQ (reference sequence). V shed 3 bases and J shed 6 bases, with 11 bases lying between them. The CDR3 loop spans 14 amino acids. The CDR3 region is CASSFTAPDEKLFF. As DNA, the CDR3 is TGTGCCAGCAGCTTTACAGCTCCGGATGAAAAACTGTTTTTT.

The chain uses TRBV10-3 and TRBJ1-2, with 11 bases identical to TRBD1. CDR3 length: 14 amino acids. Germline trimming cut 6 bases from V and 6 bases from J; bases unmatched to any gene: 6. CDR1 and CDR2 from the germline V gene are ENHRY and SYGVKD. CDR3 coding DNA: TGTGCCATCAGCCCTGGGACAGGGGGAAATGGCTACACCTTC. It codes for CAISPGTGGNGYTF.

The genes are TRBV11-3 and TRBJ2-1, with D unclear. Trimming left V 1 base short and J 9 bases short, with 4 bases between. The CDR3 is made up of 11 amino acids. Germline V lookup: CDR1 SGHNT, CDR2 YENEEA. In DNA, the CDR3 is TGTGCCAGCAGCTTAGGGGCTGAGCAGTTCTTC. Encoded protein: CASSLGAEQFF. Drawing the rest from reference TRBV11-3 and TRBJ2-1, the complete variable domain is EAGVVQSPRYKIIEKKQPVAFWCNPISGHNTLYWYLQNLGQGPELLIRYENEEAVDDSQLPKDRFSAERLKGVDSTLKIQPAELGDSAVYLCASSLGAEQFFGPGTRLTVL.

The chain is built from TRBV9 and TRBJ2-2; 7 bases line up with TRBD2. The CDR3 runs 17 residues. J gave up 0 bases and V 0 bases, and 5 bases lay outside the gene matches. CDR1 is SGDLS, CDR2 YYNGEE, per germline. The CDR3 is CASSVGRSGANTGELFF. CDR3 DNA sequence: TGTGCCAGCAGCGTAGGGAGAAGCGGGGCGAACACCGGGGAGCTGTTTTTT.

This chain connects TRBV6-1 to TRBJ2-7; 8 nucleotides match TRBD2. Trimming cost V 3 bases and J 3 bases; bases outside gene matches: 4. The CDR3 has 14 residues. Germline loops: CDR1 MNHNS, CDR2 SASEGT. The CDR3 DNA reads TGTGCCAGCAGTGACCTAGCGGGCAGCTACGAGCAGTACTTC. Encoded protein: CASSDLAGSYEQYF.

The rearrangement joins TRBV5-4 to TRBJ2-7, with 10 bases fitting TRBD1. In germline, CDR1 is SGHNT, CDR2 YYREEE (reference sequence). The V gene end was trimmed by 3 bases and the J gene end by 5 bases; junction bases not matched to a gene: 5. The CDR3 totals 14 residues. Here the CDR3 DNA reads TGTGCCAGCAGCTCCGGGACAGGGGAGAACGAGCAGTACTTC. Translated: CASSSGTGENEQYF.

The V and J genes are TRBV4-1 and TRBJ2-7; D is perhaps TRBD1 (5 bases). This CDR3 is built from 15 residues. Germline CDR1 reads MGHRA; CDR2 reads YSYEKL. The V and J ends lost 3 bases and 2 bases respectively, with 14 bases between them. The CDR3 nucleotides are TGCGCCAGCAGCCACGCCCCTCAGGGTACCTACGAGCAGTACTTC. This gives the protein CASSHAPQGTYEQYF.

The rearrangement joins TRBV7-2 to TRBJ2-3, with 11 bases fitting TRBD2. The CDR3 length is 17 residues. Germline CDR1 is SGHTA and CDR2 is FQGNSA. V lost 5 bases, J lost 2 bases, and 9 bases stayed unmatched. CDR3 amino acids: CASSHTSGRPLTDTQYF. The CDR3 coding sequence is TGTGCCAGCAGCCATACTAGCGGGAGACCCCTCACAGATACGCAGTATTTT.

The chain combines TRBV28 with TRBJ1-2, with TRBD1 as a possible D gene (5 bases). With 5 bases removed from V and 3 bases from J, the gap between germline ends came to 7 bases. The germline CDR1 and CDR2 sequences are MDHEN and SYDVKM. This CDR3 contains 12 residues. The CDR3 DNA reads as TGTGCCAGCAGTGGGGCAGACTATGGCTACACCTTC. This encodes CASSGADYGYTF.

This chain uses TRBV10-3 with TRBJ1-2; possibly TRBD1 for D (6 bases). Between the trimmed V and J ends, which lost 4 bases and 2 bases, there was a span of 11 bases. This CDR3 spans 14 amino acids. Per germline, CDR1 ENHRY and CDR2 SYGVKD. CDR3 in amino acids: CAISGDKINYGYTF. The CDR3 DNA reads TGTGCCATCAGTGGGGACAAGATAAACTATGGCTACACCTTC.

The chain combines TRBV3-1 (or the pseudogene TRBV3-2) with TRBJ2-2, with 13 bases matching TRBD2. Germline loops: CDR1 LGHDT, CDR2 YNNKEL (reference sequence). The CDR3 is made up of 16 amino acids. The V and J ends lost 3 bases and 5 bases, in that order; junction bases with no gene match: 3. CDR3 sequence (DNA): TGTGCCAGCAGCCAGGGACTAGCGGGGATTACCGGGGAGCTGTTTTTT. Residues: CASSQGLAGITGELFF.

The CDR3 DNA reads TGTGCCAGCAGCCCCTCGGGACAGGGGGCACGGGGCTACACCTTC. Protein product: CASSPSGQGARGYTF. This chain uses TRBV7-9 with TRBJ1-2; 12 bases align to TRBD1. The V gene end was trimmed by 5 bases and the J gene end by 8 bases; junction bases not matched to a gene: 9. CDR1 is SEHNR and CDR2 is FQNEAQ in the germline V gene (reference sequence). The CDR3 runs 15 residues.

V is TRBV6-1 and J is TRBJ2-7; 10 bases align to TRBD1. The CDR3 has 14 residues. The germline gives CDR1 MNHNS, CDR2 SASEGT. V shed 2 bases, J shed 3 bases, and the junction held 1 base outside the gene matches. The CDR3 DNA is TGTGCCAGCAGTGAAAGGGACAGGGGCTACGAGCAGTACTTC. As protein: CASSERDRGYEQYF.

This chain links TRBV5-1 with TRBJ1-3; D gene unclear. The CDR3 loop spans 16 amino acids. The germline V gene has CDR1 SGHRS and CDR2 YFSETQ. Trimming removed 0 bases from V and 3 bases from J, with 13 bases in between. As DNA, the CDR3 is TGCGCCAGCAGCTTGGCCGGGCCCAAGTTTGGAAACACCATATATTTT. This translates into CASSLAGPKFGNTIYF. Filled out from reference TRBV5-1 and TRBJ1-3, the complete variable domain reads KAGVTQTPRYLIKTRGQQVTLSCSPISGHRSVSWYQQTPGQGLQFLFEYFSETQRNKGNFPGRFSGRQFSNSRSEMNVSTLELGDSALYLCASSLAGPKFGNTIYFGEGSWLTVV.